This entry concerns a single TCR beta chain. These data are taken from a study of blood T cell repertoires in COVID-19. Study-wide context: T cells, B-cell-depleted T cells, or PBMCs provided the cDNA or gDNA that served as material.

V was trimmed by 5 bases and J by 7 bases, leaving 15 bases between them. CDR1 MNHEY and CDR2 SVGAGI come from the germline V gene. CDR3 size: 14 residues. Sequencing used immunoSEQ multiplex PCR; TCRdb keeps in-frame clones, though not all of them. Here the sample spans around 250,000 clones, approximately 90% being singletons. The study recruited people aged roughly 18 to 100 years across 20 to 30 US areas. Participants reported their clinical history, and cohort assignment relied on those reports. Participants classified as exposed had met a COVID-19 case within 2 weeks before study entry. The genes are TRBV6-5 and TRBJ1-5, with D possibly being TRBD1 (5 bases). The sequence was obtained from a man aged 35 to 55 who had been exposed to COVID-19. Sequences were obtained from PBMCs or T cells enriched from blood (not recorded which). CDR3 region: CASSLDSSRQPQHF. Here the CDR3 DNA reads TGTGCCAGCAGTCTAGACAGCTCCAGGCAGCCCCAGCATTTT.